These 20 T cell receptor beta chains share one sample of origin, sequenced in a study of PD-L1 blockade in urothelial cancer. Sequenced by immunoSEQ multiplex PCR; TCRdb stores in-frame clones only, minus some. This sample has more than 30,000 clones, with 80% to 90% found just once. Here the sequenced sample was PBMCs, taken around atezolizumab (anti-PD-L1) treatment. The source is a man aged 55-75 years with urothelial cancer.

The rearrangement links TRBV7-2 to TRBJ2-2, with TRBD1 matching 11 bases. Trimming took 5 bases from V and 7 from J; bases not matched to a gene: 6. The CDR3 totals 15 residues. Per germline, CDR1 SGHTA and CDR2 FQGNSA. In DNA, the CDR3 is TGTGCCAGCAGCAGGGACAGGGGGGGGATCGGGGAGCTGTTTTTT. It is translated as CASSRDRGGIGELFF. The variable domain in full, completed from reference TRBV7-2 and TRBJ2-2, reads GAGVSQSPSNKVTEKGKDVELRCDPISGHTALYWYRQSLGQGLEFLIYFQGNSAPDKSGLPSDRFSAERTGGSVSTLTIQRTQQEDSAVYLCASSRDRGGIGELFFGEGSRLTVL.

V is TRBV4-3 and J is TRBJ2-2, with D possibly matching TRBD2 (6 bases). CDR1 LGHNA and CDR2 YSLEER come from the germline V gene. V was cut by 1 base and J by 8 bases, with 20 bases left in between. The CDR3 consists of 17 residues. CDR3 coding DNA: TGCGCCAGCAGCCAAGGACAGATGGCGACCCGGGAGGGGGAGCTGTTTTTT. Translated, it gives CASSQGQMATREGELFF.

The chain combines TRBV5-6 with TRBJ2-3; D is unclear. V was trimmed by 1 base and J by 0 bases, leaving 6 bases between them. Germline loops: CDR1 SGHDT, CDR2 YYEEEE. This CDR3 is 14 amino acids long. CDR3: CASSLPTSTDTQYF. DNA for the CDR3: TGTGCCAGCAGCTTGCCGACTAGCACAGATACGCAGTATTTT.

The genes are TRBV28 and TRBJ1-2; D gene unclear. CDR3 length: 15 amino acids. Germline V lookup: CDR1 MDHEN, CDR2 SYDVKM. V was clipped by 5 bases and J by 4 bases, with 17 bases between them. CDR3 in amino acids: CASSLTGKLSYGYTF. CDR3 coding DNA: TGTGCCAGCAGTCTCACCGGCAAACTAAGCTATGGCTACACCTTC.

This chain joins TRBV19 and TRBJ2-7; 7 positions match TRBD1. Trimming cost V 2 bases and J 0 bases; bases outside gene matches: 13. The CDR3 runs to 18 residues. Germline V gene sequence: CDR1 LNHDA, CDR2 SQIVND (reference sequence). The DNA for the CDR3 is TGTGCCAGTAGTATAAGTTTGTCGAGACAGGGTTTCTCCTACGAGCAGTACTTC. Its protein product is CASSISLSRQGFSYEQYF.

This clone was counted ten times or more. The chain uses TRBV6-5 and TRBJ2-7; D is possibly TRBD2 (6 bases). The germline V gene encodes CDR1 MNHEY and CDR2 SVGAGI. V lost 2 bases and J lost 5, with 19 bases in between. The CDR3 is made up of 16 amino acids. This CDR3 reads CASSYTTSWERNEQYF. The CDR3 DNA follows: TGTGCCAGCAGTTACACAACTAGCTGGGAGAGAAACGAGCAGTACTTC.

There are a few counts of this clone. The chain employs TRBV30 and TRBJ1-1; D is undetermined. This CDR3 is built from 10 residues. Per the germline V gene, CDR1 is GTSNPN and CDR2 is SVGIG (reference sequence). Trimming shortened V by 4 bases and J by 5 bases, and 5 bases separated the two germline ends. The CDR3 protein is CAWMRTEAFF. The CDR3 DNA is TGTGCCTGGATGAGAACTGAAGCTTTCTTT.

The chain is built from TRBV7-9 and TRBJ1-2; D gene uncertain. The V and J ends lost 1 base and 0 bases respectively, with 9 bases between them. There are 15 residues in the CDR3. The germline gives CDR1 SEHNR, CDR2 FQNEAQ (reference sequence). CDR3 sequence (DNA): TGTGCCAGCAGCTTAGAGATAGGAGCTAACTATGGCTACACCTTC. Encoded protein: CASSLEIGANYGYTF. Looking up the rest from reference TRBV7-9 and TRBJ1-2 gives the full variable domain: DTGVSQNPRHKITKRGQNVTFRCDPISEHNRLYWYRQTLGQGPEFLTYFQNEAQLEKSRLLSDRFSAERPKGSFSTLEIQRTEQGDSAMYLCASSLEIGANYGYTFGSGTRLTVV.

CDR3 region: CASSPLGWTGNSPLHF. Written as DNA, the CDR3 is TGCGCCAGCAGCCCCCTTGGTTGGACAGGGAATTCACCCCTCCACTTT. The chain employs TRBV4-1 and TRBJ1-6; 8 nucleotides agree with TRBD1. Germline CDR1 and CDR2: MGHRA and YSYEKL. After removal of 4 bases from V and 7 bases from J, the junction contained 9 bases not matched to a gene. This CDR3 region has 16 residues.

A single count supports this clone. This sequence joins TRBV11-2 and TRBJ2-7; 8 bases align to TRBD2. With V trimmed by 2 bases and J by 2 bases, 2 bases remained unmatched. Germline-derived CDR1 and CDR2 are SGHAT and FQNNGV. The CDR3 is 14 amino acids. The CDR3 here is CASSLTSGPYEQYF. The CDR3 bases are TGTGCCAGCAGCTTAACTAGCGGCCCCTACGAGCAGTACTTC. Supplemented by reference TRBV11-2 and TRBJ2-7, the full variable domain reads EAGVAQSPRYKIIEKRQSVAFWCNPISGHATLYWYQQILGQGPKLLIQFQNNGVVDDSQLPKDRFSAERLKGVDSTLKIQPAKLEDSAVYLCASSLTSGPYEQYFGPGTRLTVT.

The CDR3 region is CASSYSEPGVGTQYF. The CDR3 bases are TGTGCCAGCAGTTACTCGGAGCCGGGTGTTGGTACGCAGTATTTT. The chain carries TRBV6-5 and TRBJ2-3; D is unresolved. Trimming removed 0 bases from V and 8 bases from J, with 15 bases in between. The CDR3 is 15 amino acids. Germline CDR1 and CDR2: MNHEY and SVGAGI.

The CDR3 coding sequence is TGTGCCAGCAGTCTTCAGCGCGGGGAGCTGTTTTTT. Its translation is CASSLQRGELFF. V usage is TRBV9 and J usage is TRBJ2-2; D uncertain. The germline V and J ends were trimmed by 5 bases and 7 bases, with 9 bases remaining between them. There are 12 residues in the CDR3. The germline V gene encodes CDR1 SGDLS and CDR2 YYNGEE. The full variable domain, completed using reference TRBV9 and TRBJ2-2, is DSGVTQTPKHLITATGQRVTLRCSPRSGDLSVYWYQQSLDQGLQFLIQYYNGEERAKGNILERFSAQQFPDLHSELNLSSLELGDSALYFCASSLQRGELFFGEGSRLTVL.

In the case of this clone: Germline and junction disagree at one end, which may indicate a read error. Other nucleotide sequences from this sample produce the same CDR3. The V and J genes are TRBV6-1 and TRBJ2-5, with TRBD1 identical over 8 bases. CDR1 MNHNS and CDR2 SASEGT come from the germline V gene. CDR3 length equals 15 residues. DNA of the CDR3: TGCGCCAGCAGCCCGGACAGGGTGGGGCAAGAGACCCAGTACTTC. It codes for CASSPDRVGQETQYF.

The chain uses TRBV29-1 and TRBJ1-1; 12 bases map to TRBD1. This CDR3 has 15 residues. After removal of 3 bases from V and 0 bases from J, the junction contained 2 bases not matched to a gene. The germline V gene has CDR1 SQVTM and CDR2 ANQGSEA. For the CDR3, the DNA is TGCAGCGTTGATGGGACAGGGGGCGTGAACACTGAAGCTTTCTTT. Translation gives CSVDGTGGVNTEAFF.

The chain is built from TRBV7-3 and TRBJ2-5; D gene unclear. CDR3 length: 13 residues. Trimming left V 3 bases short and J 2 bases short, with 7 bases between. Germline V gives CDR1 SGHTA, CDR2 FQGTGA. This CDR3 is CASSFGNQETQYF. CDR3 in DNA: TGTGCCAGCAGCTTCGGTAATCAAGAGACCCAGTACTTC.

As DNA, the CDR3 is TGTGCCAGCAGCCCCTGGGGGGGAACTAATCAGCCCCAGCATTTT. It yields the protein CASSPWGGTNQPQHF. The chain employs TRBV2 and TRBJ1-5, with D maybe TRBD1 (5 bases). Germline CDR1 reads SNHLY; CDR2 reads FYNNEI. The V gene lost 6 bases and the J gene lost 4 bases, with 16 bases spanning the gap. CDR3 length: 15 amino acids.

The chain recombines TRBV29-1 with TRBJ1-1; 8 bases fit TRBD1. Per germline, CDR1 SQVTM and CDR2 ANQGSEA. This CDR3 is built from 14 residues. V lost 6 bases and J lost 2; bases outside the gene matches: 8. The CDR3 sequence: CSVVKGQANTEAFF. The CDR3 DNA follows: TGCAGCGTCGTGAAGGGACAGGCAAACACTGAAGCTTTCTTT.

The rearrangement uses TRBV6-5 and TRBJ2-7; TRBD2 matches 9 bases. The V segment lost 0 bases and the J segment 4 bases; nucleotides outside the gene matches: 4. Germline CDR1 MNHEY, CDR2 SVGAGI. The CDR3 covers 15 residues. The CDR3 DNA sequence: TGTGCCAGCAGTTACTCAGCTAGCGGGACGTACGAGCAGTACTTC. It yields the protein CASSYSASGTYEQYF.

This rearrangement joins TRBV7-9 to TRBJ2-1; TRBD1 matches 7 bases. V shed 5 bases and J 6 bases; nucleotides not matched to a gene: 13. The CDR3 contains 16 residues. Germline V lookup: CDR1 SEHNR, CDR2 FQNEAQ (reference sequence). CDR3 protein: CASSPGTARPRNEQFF. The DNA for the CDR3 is TGTGCCAGCAGCCCCGGGACAGCAAGACCCCGCAATGAGCAGTTCTTC.

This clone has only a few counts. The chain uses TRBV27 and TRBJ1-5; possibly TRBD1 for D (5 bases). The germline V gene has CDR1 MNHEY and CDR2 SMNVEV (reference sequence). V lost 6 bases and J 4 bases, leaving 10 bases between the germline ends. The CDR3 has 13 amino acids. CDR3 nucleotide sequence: TGTGCCAGCAGACACGACAGAAATCAGCCCCAGCATTTT. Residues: CASRHDRNQPQHF.